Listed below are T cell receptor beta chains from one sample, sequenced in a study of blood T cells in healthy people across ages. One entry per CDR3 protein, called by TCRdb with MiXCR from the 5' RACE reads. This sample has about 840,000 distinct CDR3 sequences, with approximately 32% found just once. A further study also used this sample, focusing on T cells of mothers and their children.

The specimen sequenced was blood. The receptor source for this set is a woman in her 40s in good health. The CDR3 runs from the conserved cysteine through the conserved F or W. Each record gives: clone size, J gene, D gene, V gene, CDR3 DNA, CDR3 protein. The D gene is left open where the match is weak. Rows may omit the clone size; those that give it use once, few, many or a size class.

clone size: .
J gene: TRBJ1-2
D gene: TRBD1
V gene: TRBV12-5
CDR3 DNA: TGTGCTAGTGGATCCCCGGGACAGACCTATGGCTACACCTTC
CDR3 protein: CASGSPGQTYGYTF

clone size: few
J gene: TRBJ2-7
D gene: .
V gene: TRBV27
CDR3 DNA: TGTGCCAGCAGATACCGGGATGACTACGAGCAGTACTTC
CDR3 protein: CASRYRDDYEQYF

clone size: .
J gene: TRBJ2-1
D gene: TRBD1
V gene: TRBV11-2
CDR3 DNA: TGTGCCAGCAGCCCAAGAACAGGGGTCGATGAGCAGTTCTTC
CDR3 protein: CASSPRTGVDEQFF

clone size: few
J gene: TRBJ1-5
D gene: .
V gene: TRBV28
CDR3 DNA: TGTGCCAGCAGCGTAATGAAGGGGAATCGGCCCCAGCATTTT
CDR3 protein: CASSVMKGNRPQHF

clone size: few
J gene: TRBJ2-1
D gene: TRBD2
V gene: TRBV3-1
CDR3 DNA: TGTGCCAGCAGCCCCGGGACTAGCGGAAGCCCCCCGACCTACAATGAGCAGTTCTTC
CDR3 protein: CASSPGTSGSPPTYNEQFF

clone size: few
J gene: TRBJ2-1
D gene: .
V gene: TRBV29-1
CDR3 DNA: TGCAGCCCCCTCATGGGAGACAGCTACAATGAGCAGTTCTTC
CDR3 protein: CSPLMGDSYNEQFF

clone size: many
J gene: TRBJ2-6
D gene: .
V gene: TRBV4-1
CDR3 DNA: TGCGCCAGCGTCCCCAGGGGAGAAAGCGCTGGGGCCAACGTCCTGACTTTC
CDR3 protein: CASVPRGESAGANVLTF

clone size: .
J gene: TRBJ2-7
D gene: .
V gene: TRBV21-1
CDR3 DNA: TGTGCCGGCACCACCTTGGGGAGAAACTACGAGCAGTACTTC
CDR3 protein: CAGTTLGRNYEQYF

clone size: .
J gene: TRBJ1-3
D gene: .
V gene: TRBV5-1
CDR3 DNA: TGCGCCAGCAGCTTGGAAGGGAGCGTAAGCTCTGGAAACACCATATATTTT
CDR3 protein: CASSLEGSVSSGNTIYF

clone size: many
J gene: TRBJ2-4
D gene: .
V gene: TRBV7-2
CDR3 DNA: TGTGCCAGCAGCTTAGCTTATAACAATCTTCAGTACTTC
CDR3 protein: CASSLAYNNLQYF

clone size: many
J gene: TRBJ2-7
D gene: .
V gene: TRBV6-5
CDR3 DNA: TGTGCCAGCAGTTCCTCCCTGGGCGAGCAGTACTTC
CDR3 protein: CASSSSLGEQYF

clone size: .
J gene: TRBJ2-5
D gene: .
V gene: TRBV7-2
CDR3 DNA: TGTGCCAGCAGCTTACGGCGGAAAGGCCAAGAGACCCAGTACTTC
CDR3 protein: CASSLRRKGQETQYF

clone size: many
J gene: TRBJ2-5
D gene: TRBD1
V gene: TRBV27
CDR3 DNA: TGTGCCAGCAGTTTGAGCCGGGGCAGGGGGTCAGAGACCCAGTACTTC
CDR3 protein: CASSLSRGRGSETQYF

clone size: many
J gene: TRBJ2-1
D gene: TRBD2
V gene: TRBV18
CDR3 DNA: TGTGCCAGCTCACCGACTAGCGGGGGTGGCTCCTACAATGAGCAGTTCTTC
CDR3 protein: CASSPTSGGGSYNEQFF

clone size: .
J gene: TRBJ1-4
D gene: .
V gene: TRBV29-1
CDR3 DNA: TGCAGCGTTGAAGATTGGGCCGGCGAAACTAATGAAAAACTGTTTTTT
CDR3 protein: CSVEDWAGETNEKLFF

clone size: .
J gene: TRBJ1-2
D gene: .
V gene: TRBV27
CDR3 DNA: TGTGCCAGCTCAGCCAGGGCAAAGGGGGGCTACACCTTC
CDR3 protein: CASSARAKGGYTF

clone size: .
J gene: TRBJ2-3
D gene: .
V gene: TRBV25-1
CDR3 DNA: TGTGCCAGCAGTGAATCAGGGGGGGATACGCAGTATTTT
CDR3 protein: CASSESGGDTQYF

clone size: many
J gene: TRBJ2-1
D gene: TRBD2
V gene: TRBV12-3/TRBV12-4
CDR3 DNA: TGTGCCAGCAGTTGGAGTAGCGGGGGCAATGAGCAGTTCTTC
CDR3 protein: CASSWSSGGNEQFF

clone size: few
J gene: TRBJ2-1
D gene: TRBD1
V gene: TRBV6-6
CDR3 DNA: TGTGCCAGCAGTTCTTACAGGGGATCCTACAATGAGCAGTTCTTC
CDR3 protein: CASSSYRGSYNEQFF

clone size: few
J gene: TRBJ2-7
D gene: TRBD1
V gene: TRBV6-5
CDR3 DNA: TGTGCCAGCAGTTCGGGACAGGGAGGCTCCGAGCAGTACTTC
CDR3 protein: CASSSGQGGSEQYF

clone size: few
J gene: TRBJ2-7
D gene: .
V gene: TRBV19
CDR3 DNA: TGTGCCAGTAGTGCGGGACCAGGAGTGGACTACGAGCAGTACTTC
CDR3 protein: CASSAGPGVDYEQYF

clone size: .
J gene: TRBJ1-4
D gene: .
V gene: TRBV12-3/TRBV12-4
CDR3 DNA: TGTGCCAGCAGTACCGGGACTTCAACTAATGAAAAACTGTTTTTT
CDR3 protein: CASSTGTSTNEKLFF

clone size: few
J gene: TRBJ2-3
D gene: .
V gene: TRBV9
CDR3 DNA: TGTGCCAGCAGCGGAGACGGTGGGCCAGATACGCAGTATTTT
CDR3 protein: CASSGDGGPDTQYF

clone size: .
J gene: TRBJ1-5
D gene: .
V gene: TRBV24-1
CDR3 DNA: TGTGCCACCAGTCAGGAAGGCAATCAGCCCCAGCATTTT
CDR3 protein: CATSQEGNQPQHF

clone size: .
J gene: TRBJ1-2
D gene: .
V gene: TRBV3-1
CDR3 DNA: TGTGCCAGCAGCCGAGGGACCTATGGCTACACCTTC
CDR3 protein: CASSRGTYGYTF

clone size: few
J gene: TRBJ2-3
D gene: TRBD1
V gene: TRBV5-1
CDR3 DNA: TGCGCCAGCAGCATACAGGGGGCTTTAGAAGATACGCAGTATTTT
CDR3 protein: CASSIQGALEDTQYF

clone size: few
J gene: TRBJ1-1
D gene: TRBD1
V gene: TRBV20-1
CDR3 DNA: TGCAGTGCTCACGTACCGGGACAGGGAAACACTGAAGCTTTCTTT
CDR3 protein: CSAHVPGQGNTEAFF

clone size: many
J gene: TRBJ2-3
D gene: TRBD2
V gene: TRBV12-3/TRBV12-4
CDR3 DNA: TGTGCCAGCAGTCCGACTAGCGGGGGGCTCCGCACAGATACGCAGTATTTT
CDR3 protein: CASSPTSGGLRTDTQYF

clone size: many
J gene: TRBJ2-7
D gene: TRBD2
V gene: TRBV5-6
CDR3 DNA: TGTGCCAGCAGCTTGGTAGTCGGGGGGGCCTACTACGAGCAGTACTTC
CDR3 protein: CASSLVVGGAYYEQYF

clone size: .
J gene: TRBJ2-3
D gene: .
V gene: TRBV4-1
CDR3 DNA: TGCGCCAGCAGCCAAGATCTAAGGCAGTATTTT
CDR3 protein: CASSQDLRQYF

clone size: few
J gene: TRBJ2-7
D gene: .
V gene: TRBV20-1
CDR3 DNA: TGCAGTGCCTTTGACGGGATTAGCTCCTACGAGCAGTACTTC
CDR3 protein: CSAFDGISSYEQYF

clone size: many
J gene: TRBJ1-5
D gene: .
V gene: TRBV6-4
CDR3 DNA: TGTGCCAGCAATTTGGGGGGCGGTAATCAGCCCCAGCATTTT
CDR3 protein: CASNLGGGNQPQHF

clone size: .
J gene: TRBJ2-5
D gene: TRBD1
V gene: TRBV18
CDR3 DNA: TGTGCCAGCTCACCGAGGAAGGGGGCAGGTGAGACCCAGTACTTC
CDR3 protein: CASSPRKGAGETQYF

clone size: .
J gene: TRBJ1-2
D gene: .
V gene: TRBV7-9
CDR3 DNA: TGTGCCAGCAGCTCGACAGCCACCTACTATGGCTACACCTTC
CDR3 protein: CASSSTATYYGYTF

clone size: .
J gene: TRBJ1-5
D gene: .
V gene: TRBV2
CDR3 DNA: TGTGCCAGCAGTGTAGAACTTCATCAGCCCCAGCATTTT
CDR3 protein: CASSVELHQPQHF

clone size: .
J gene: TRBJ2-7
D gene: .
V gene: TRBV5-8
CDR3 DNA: TGTGCCAGCAGTAACGGGCCCGGGGACTACGAGCAGTACTTC
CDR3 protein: CASSNGPGDYEQYF

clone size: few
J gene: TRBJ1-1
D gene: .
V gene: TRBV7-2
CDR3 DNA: TGTGCCAGCAGCTTACCGTCGGTCGGGGTGTTTAAGAACACTGAAGCTTTCTTT
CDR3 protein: CASSLPSVGVFKNTEAFF